This T cell receptor (beta chain) is from a study of blood T cell repertoires in COVID-19. Study information: Samples of COVID-19 (acute and convalescent) were obtained from the United States, Italy and Spain.

The protocol was immunoSEQ multiplex PCR, while the TCRdb copy is restricted to in-frame clones and leaves out a portion. The sample contains about 320,000 clones, under 90% of which appear only once. Two negative PCRs, clearance, or symptom resolution characterized the recovered Cohort 3 donors. This clone was recorded a few times. CDR1 and CDR2 (germline): MNHEY, SMNVEV (reference sequence). This CDR3 has 15 residues. V shed 7 bases and J shed 0 bases, with 15 bases lying between them. The origin of this receptor is a man aged 60 to 75 who had recovered from COVID-19. Sequencing was performed on PBMCs or T cells enriched from blood (not recorded which). J is TRBJ1-1 and V is TRBV27; maybe TRBD1 (5 bases). The CDR3 coding sequence is TGTGCCAGCAAGCGGGACTCCCCACTGAACACTGAAGCTTTCTTT. It specifies CASKRDSPLNTEAFF.